These T cell receptor beta chains were read from a single sample in a study of blood T cell repertoires in COVID-19. Here immunoSEQ multiplex PCR was the method, and the copy in TCRdb shows in-frame clones only, minus some. The sample lists fewer than 300,000 clones, about 91% seen once, with 2.5% to 3% in the top ten. Sequences were obtained from peripheral blood. The receptor set was obtained from a person in their late teens or twenties with COVID-19, enrolled during active disease. The CDR3 runs from the conserved cysteine through the conserved F or W. D genes are given only for firm matches. Clone sizes are given selectively: once, few, many, or a class where the clone is expanded.

V gene: TRBV11-2; CDR3 length: 14; D gene: NA; J gene: TRBJ2-2; clone size: once; CDR3 protein: CASSLDILTGELFF; CDR3 DNA: TGTGCCAGCAGCTTAGATATACTAACCGGGGAGCTGTTTTTT
V gene: TRBV6-6; CDR3 length: 15; D gene: NA; J gene: TRBJ1-3; clone size: NA; CDR3 protein: CASRGTTSSGNTIYF; CDR3 DNA: TGTGCCAGCAGGGGGACAACTTCCTCTGGAAACACCATATATTTT
V gene: TRBV5-1; CDR3 length: 18; D gene: TRBD2; J gene: TRBJ2-3; clone size: NA; CDR3 protein: CASSLGLAGGPGGDTQYF; CDR3 DNA: TGCGCCAGCAGCTTGGGACTAGCGGGAGGACCTGGGGGAGATACGCAGTATTTT
V gene: TRBV5-4; CDR3 length: 14; D gene: NA; J gene: TRBJ2-3; clone size: NA; CDR3 protein: CASSFSSGTDTQYF; CDR3 DNA: TGTGCCAGCAGCTTCTCTAGCGGCACAGATACGCAGTATTTT
V gene: TRBV5-6; CDR3 length: 14; D gene: TRBD1; J gene: TRBJ1-5; clone size: NA; CDR3 protein: CASSLGQGVQPQHF; CDR3 DNA: TGTGCCAGCAGCTTGGGACAGGGGGTCCAGCCCCAGCATTTT
V gene: TRBV10-1; CDR3 length: 16; D gene: NA; J gene: TRBJ1-5; clone size: NA; CDR3 protein: CASSGRQDLGNQPQHF; CDR3 DNA: TGCGCCAGCAGTGGCCGACAGGATCTTGGCAATCAGCCCCAGCATTTT
V gene: TRBV19; CDR3 length: 14; D gene: NA; J gene: TRBJ1-5; clone size: NA; CDR3 protein: CASTRGDSNQPQHF; CDR3 DNA: TGTGCCAGTACCCGGGGAGATAGCAATCAGCCCCAGCATTTT
V gene: TRBV9; CDR3 length: 17; D gene: TRBD2; J gene: TRBJ2-1; clone size: NA; CDR3 protein: CASSAYWTSAQVGEQFF; CDR3 DNA: TGTGCCAGCAGCGCGTACTGGACTAGCGCACAAGTAGGTGAGCAGTTCTTC
V gene: TRBV7-8; CDR3 length: 17; D gene: TRBD1; J gene: TRBJ2-2; clone size: NA; CDR3 protein: CASSLSRGGARTGELFF; CDR3 DNA: TGTGCCAGCAGCTTATCGAGAGGGGGCGCCCGGACCGGGGAGCTGTTTTTT
V gene: TRBV21-1; CDR3 length: 14; D gene: NA; J gene: TRBJ2-3; clone size: once; CDR3 protein: CASRGRPSTDTQYF; CDR3 DNA: TGTGCCAGCCGCGGCCGGCCTAGCACAGATACGCAGTATTTT
V gene: TRBV4-2; CDR3 length: 14; D gene: NA; J gene: TRBJ2-7; clone size: NA; CDR3 protein: CASSQGGPPYEQYF; CDR3 DNA: TGTGCCAGCAGCCAAGGAGGGCCCCCCTACGAGCAGTACTTC
V gene: TRBV10-3; CDR3 length: 14; D gene: TRBD1; J gene: TRBJ1-5; clone size: NA; CDR3 protein: CATMGQGVNQPQHF; CDR3 DNA: TGTGCCACGATGGGACAGGGGGTCAATCAGCCCCAGCATTTT
V gene: TRBV4-2; CDR3 length: 16; D gene: NA; J gene: TRBJ1-4; clone size: NA; CDR3 protein: CASSQEKTATNEKLFF; CDR3 DNA: TGTGCCAGCAGCCAGGAAAAGACAGCAACTAATGAAAAACTGTTTTTT
V gene: TRBV2; CDR3 length: 13; D gene: TRBD1; J gene: TRBJ1-1; clone size: NA; CDR3 protein: CASRPGQGEVAFF; CDR3 DNA: TGTGCCAGCAGACCGGGACAGGGAGAAGTAGCTTTCTTT
V gene: TRBV7-2; CDR3 length: 15; D gene: NA; J gene: TRBJ1-4; clone size: NA; CDR3 protein: CASSLAGGEGEKLFF; CDR3 DNA: TGTGCCAGCAGCTTAGCGGGAGGGGAGGGGGAAAAACTGTTTTTT
V gene: TRBV5-1; CDR3 length: 13; D gene: TRBD1; J gene: TRBJ2-7; clone size: NA; CDR3 protein: CASRKGTAYEQYF; CDR3 DNA: TGCGCCAGCAGGAAAGGGACAGCCTACGAGCAGTACTTC
V gene: TRBV7-9; CDR3 length: 14; D gene: NA; J gene: TRBJ1-1; clone size: NA; CDR3 protein: CASSLERGAGEAFF; CDR3 DNA: TGTGCCAGCAGCTTAGAAAGGGGCGCCGGGGAAGCTTTCTTT
V gene: TRBV30; CDR3 length: 14; D gene: NA; J gene: TRBJ2-2; clone size: NA; CDR3 protein: CAWTLREGVGELFF; CDR3 DNA: TGTGCCTGGACCCTTAGGGAGGGGGTCGGGGAGCTGTTTTTT
V gene: TRBV4-2; CDR3 length: 15; D gene: NA; J gene: TRBJ1-2; clone size: few; CDR3 protein: CASSQDRWSTDGYTF; CDR3 DNA: TGTGCCAGCAGCCAAGATCGCTGGAGTACCGATGGCTACACCTTC
V gene: TRBV29-1; CDR3 length: 15; D gene: TRBD1; J gene: TRBJ2-3; clone size: NA; CDR3 protein: CSVVQGQGAKDTQYF; CDR3 DNA: TGCAGCGTTGTACAGGGGCAGGGGGCAAAAGATACGCAGTATTTT
V gene: TRBV4-1; CDR3 length: 15; D gene: NA; J gene: TRBJ1-1; clone size: NA; CDR3 protein: CASSHPTGGWTEAFF; CDR3 DNA: TGCGCCAGCAGCCACCCTACCGGGGGTTGGACTGAAGCTTTCTTT
V gene: TRBV19; CDR3 length: 16; D gene: TRBD1; J gene: TRBJ2-1; clone size: NA; CDR3 protein: CASSTDGQGAPNEQFF; CDR3 DNA: TGTGCCAGTAGTACTGACGGACAGGGGGCGCCCAATGAGCAGTTCTTC
V gene: TRBV20-1; CDR3 length: 11; D gene: NA; J gene: TRBJ1-2; clone size: once; CDR3 protein: CSAHENYGYTF; CDR3 DNA: TGCAGTGCGCACGAGAACTATGGCTACACCTTC
V gene: TRBV7-3; CDR3 length: 15; D gene: NA; J gene: TRBJ2-2; clone size: NA; CDR3 protein: CASSSLTGNTGELFF; CDR3 DNA: TGTGCCAGCAGCTCCCTCACAGGGAACACCGGGGAGCTGTTTTTT
V gene: TRBV10-3; CDR3 length: 17; D gene: NA; J gene: TRBJ2-1; clone size: NA; CDR3 protein: CAISGALGTDYYNEQFF; CDR3 DNA: TGTGCCATCAGTGGGGCATTGGGGACTGACTACTACAATGAGCAGTTCTTC
V gene: TRBV11-1; CDR3 length: 16; D gene: TRBD2; J gene: TRBJ2-7; clone size: NA; CDR3 protein: CASSPRGLAGGYEQYF; CDR3 DNA: TGTGCCAGCAGCCCCCGGGGACTAGCGGGAGGCTACGAGCAGTACTTC
V gene: TRBV5-1; CDR3 length: 14; D gene: NA; J gene: TRBJ2-5; clone size: NA; CDR3 protein: CASSSGERVETQYF; CDR3 DNA: TGCGCCAGCAGCTCGGGGGAGAGGGTAGAGACCCAGTACTTC
V gene: TRBV19; CDR3 length: 15; D gene: TRBD2; J gene: TRBJ2-2; clone size: NA; CDR3 protein: CASNWREGRGGELFF; CDR3 DNA: TGTGCCAGTAACTGGCGGGAGGGCCGGGGCGGGGAGCTGTTTTTT
V gene: TRBV11-3; CDR3 length: 13; D gene: NA; J gene: TRBJ1-1; clone size: few; CDR3 protein: CASSTSAGAEAFF; CDR3 DNA: TGTGCCAGCAGCACCTCGGCAGGGGCGGAAGCTTTCTTT
V gene: TRBV10-2; CDR3 length: 15; D gene: NA; J gene: TRBJ2-2; clone size: NA; CDR3 protein: CASSDRTGKAGELFF; CDR3 DNA: TGCGCCAGCAGTGATAGAACGGGAAAGGCCGGGGAGCTGTTTTTT
V gene: TRBV2; CDR3 length: 15; D gene: TRBD2; J gene: TRBJ2-1; clone size: NA; CDR3 protein: CASSEAGTSGSEQFF; CDR3 DNA: TGTGCCAGCAGTGAAGCGGGGACTAGCGGGAGTGAGCAGTTCTTC
V gene: TRBV25-1; CDR3 length: 16; D gene: NA; J gene: TRBJ1-4; clone size: NA; CDR3 protein: CASSDPYGRPGEKLFF; CDR3 DNA: TGTGCCAGCAGTGACCCATACGGACGGCCGGGGGAAAAACTGTTTTTT
V gene: TRBV12-3/TRBV12-4; CDR3 length: 12; D gene: NA; J gene: TRBJ2-7; clone size: NA; CDR3 protein: CASSFRGSEQYF; CDR3 DNA: TGTGCCAGCAGTTTTCGAGGGAGCGAGCAGTACTTC
V gene: TRBV19; CDR3 length: 14; D gene: NA; J gene: TRBJ2-3; clone size: NA; CDR3 protein: CASSIRGETDTQYF; CDR3 DNA: TGTGCCAGTAGCATCCGGGGAGAGACAGATACGCAGTATTTT
V gene: TRBV3-1/TRBV3-2; CDR3 length: 16; D gene: TRBD2; J gene: TRBJ2-1; clone size: NA; CDR3 protein: CASSQESGGSENEQFF; CDR3 DNA: TGTGCCAGCAGCCAAGAGTCGGGCGGGAGTGAAAATGAGCAGTTCTTC
V gene: TRBV10-3; CDR3 length: 13; D gene: TRBD1; J gene: TRBJ1-2; clone size: once; CDR3 protein: CAISQQGENGYTF; CDR3 DNA: TGTGCCATCAGTCAACAGGGGGAGAATGGCTACACCTTC
V gene: TRBV27; CDR3 length: 14; D gene: NA; J gene: TRBJ2-3; clone size: NA; CDR3 protein: CASSPRTRGDTQYF; CDR3 DNA: TGTGCCAGCAGTCCGCGGACCCGAGGGGATACGCAGTATTTT
V gene: TRBV6-2/TRBV6-3; CDR3 length: 17; D gene: TRBD2; J gene: TRBJ2-1; clone size: NA; CDR3 protein: CASSSPRWVAGVNEQFF; CDR3 DNA: TGTGCCAGCAGTTCCCCCCGTTGGGTAGCGGGAGTCAATGAGCAGTTCTTC
V gene: TRBV18; CDR3 length: 14; D gene: TRBD1; J gene: TRBJ1-1; clone size: few; CDR3 protein: CASSPDRMNTEAFF; CDR3 DNA: TGTGCCAGCTCACCGGACAGGATGAACACTGAAGCTTTCTTT
V gene: TRBV9; CDR3 length: 14; D gene: TRBD1; J gene: TRBJ2-7; clone size: once; CDR3 protein: CASSVGRGPYEQYF; CDR3 DNA: TGTGCCAGCAGCGTAGGCAGGGGGCCCTACGAGCAGTACTTC
V gene: TRBV29-1; CDR3 length: 14; D gene: TRBD1; J gene: TRBJ2-3; clone size: NA; CDR3 protein: CSVIKTGSADTQYF; CDR3 DNA: TGCAGCGTTATAAAGACAGGGTCGGCAGATACGCAGTATTTT
V gene: TRBV6-5; CDR3 length: 15; D gene: TRBD1; J gene: TRBJ2-5; clone size: NA; CDR3 protein: CASSLDRASGETQYF; CDR3 DNA: TGTGCCAGCAGCTTGGACAGGGCCTCGGGGGAGACCCAGTACTTC
V gene: TRBV5-5; CDR3 length: 18; D gene: TRBD2; J gene: TRBJ2-1; clone size: NA; CDR3 protein: CASSLTTSGYGAYNEQFF; CDR3 DNA: TGTGCCAGCAGCTTGACGACTAGCGGGTACGGGGCTTACAATGAGCAGTTCTTC
V gene: TRBV2; CDR3 length: 14; D gene: NA; J gene: TRBJ2-2; clone size: NA; CDR3 protein: CASSQQGLVGELFF; CDR3 DNA: TGTGCCAGCAGCCAACAGGGTTTGGTCGGGGAGCTGTTTTTT
V gene: TRBV4-3; CDR3 length: 16; D gene: TRBD1; J gene: TRBJ1-6; clone size: NA; CDR3 protein: CASSQDPTGGNSPLHF; CDR3 DNA: TGCGCCAGCAGCCAAGATCCGACAGGGGGAAATTCACCCCTCCACTTT
V gene: TRBV9; CDR3 length: 14; D gene: TRBD1; J gene: TRBJ1-2; clone size: NA; CDR3 protein: CASSVGGTGVGYTF; CDR3 DNA: TGTGCCAGCAGCGTAGGGGGGACAGGAGTAGGCTACACCTTC
V gene: TRBV25-1; CDR3 length: 15; D gene: NA; J gene: TRBJ1-1; clone size: NA; CDR3 protein: CASSRGVGAVTEAFF; CDR3 DNA: TGTGCCAGCAGTAGAGGGGTGGGGGCGGTCACTGAAGCTTTCTTT
V gene: TRBV5-1; CDR3 length: 17; D gene: TRBD2; J gene: TRBJ2-1; clone size: NA; CDR3 protein: CASSLGLAGVFYNEQFF; CDR3 DNA: TGCGCCAGCAGCCTAGGACTAGCGGGAGTGTTTTACAATGAGCAGTTCTTC
V gene: TRBV9; CDR3 length: 13; D gene: NA; J gene: TRBJ2-7; clone size: NA; CDR3 protein: CASSAGVGYEQYF; CDR3 DNA: TGTGCCAGCAGCGCAGGGGTGGGCTACGAGCAGTACTTC
V gene: TRBV19; CDR3 length: 17; D gene: TRBD2; J gene: TRBJ2-1; clone size: NA; CDR3 protein: CASSIGLGLAIHNEQFF; CDR3 DNA: TGTGCCAGTAGTATAGGTTTGGGACTAGCAATTCACAATGAGCAGTTCTTC
V gene: TRBV2; CDR3 length: 14; D gene: NA; J gene: TRBJ1-2; clone size: NA; CDR3 protein: CASSPKGQNYGYTF; CDR3 DNA: TGTGCCAGCTCACCTAAAGGACAAAATTATGGCTACACCTTC
V gene: TRBV18; CDR3 length: 14; D gene: TRBD2; J gene: TRBJ2-1; clone size: NA; CDR3 protein: CASSPGGNYNEQFF; CDR3 DNA: TGTGCCAGCTCACCGGGGGGGAATTACAATGAGCAGTTCTTC
V gene: TRBV7-6; CDR3 length: 15; D gene: NA; J gene: TRBJ1-6; clone size: NA; CDR3 protein: CASSPDRGASSPLHF; CDR3 DNA: TGTGCCAGCAGCCCCGATCGGGGGGCGAGTTCACCCCTCCACTTT